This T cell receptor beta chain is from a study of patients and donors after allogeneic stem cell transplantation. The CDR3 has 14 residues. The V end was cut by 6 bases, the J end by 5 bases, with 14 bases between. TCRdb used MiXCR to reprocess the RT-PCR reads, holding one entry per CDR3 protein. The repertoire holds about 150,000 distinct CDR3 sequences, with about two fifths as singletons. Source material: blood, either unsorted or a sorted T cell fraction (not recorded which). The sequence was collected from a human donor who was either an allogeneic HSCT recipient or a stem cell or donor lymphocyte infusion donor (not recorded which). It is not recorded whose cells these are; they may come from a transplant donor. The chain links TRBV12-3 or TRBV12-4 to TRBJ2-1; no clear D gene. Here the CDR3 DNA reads TGTGCCAGCAGGCGCCTACAGCCAAACAATGAGCAGTTCTTC. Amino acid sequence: CASRRLQPNNEQFF.